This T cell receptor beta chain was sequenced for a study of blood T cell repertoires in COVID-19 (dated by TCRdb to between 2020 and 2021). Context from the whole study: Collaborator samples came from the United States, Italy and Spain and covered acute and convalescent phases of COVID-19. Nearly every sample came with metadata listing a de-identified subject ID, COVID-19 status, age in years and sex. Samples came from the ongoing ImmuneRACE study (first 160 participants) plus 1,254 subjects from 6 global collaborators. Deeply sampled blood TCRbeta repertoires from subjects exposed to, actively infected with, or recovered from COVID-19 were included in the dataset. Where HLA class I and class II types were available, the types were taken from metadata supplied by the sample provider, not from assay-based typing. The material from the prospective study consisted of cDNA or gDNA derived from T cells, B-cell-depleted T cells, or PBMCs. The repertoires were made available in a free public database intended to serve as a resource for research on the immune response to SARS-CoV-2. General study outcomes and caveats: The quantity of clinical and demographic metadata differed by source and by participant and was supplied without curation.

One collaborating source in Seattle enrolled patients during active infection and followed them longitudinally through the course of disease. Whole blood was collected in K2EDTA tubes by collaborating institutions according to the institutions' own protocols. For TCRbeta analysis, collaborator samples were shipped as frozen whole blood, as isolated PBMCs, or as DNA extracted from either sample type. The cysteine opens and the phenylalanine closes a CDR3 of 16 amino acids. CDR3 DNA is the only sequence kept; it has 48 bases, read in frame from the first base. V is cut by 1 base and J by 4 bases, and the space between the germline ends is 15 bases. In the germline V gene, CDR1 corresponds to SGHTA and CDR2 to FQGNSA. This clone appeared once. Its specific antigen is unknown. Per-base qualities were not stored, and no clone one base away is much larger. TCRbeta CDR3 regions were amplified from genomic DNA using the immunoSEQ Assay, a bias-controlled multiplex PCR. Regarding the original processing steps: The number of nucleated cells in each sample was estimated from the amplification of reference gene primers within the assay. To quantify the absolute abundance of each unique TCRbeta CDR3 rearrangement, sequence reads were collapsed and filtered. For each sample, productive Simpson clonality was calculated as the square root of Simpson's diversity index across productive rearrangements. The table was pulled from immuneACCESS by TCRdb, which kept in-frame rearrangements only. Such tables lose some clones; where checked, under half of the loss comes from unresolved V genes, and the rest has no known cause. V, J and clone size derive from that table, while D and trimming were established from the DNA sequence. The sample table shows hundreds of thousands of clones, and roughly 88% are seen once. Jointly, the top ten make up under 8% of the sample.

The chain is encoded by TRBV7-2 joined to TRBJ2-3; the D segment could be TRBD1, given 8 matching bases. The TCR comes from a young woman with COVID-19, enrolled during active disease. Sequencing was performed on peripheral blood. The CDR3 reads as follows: CASSLVGTGGADTQYF. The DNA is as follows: TGTGCCAGCAGCTTAGTTGGTACAGGGGGGGCAGATACGCAGTATTTT.